This entry lists 25 T cell receptor beta chains sequenced from one sample in a study of T cell responses to AZD1222 COVID-19 vaccine. Some clones are missing from TCRdb's copy, which holds only in-frame ones; the method was immunoSEQ multiplex PCR. The data hold about 140,000 clones, with approximately 83% observed a single time. The sample consisted of peripheral blood, taken on day 0 of AZD1222 vaccination. These TCRs come from an adult in good health.

The chain couples TRBV19 to TRBJ1-5; TRBD1 aligns across 9 bases. Germline CDR1 reads LNHDA; CDR2 reads SQIVND (reference sequence). With 6 bases clipped from V and 4 bases from J, the junction kept 7 bases outside the gene matches. This CDR3 region has 15 residues. Here the CDR3 reads CASSLQQGANQPQHF. CDR3 DNA sequence: TGTGCCAGTAGCCTCCAACAGGGGGCGAATCAGCCCCAGCATTTT. The full variable domain, with the rest looked up from reference TRBV19 and TRBJ1-5, is DGGITQSPKYLFRKEGQNVTLSCEQNLNHDAMYWYRQDPGQGLRLIYYSQIVNDFQKGDIAEGYSVSREKKESFPLTVTSAQKNPTAFYLCASSLQQGANQPQHFGDGTRLSIL.

V gene TRBV7-8 combines with J gene TRBJ2-1, with 9 bases fitting TRBD1. The V gene's germline CDR1 is SGHVS and CDR2 FQNEAQ. V lost 5 bases to trimming and J lost 3 bases; unmatched junction nucleotides: 5. This CDR3 spans 15 amino acids. CDR3 sequence (DNA): TGTGCCAGCAGCCGCCGGGACAGGGTCTACAATGAGCAGTTCTTC. Protein sequence: CASSRRDRVYNEQFF.

This chain uses TRBV6-5 with TRBJ1-2; TRBD1 agrees at 8 bases. V lost 0 bases to trimming and J lost 10 bases; unmatched junction nucleotides: 4. From germline, CDR1 is MNHEY and CDR2 SVGAGI. This CDR3 comprises 13 residues. The CDR3 coding sequence is TGTGCCAGCAGTTACTCTGGACAGGGTGTCTACACCTTC. Translation gives CASSYSGQGVYTF.

This chain links TRBV6-1 with TRBJ1-5; D possibly corresponds to TRBD1 (5 bases). Germline-derived CDR1 and CDR2 are MNHNS and SASEGT. Trimming removed 3 bases from V and 6 bases from J, with 27 bases in between. The CDR3 spans 19 residues. CDR3 sequence (DNA): TGTGCCAGCAGTGATTACCCAGGATGGCAGGGCAGGAACATTCAGCCCCAGCATTTT. Protein sequence: CASSDYPGWQGRNIQPQHF.

This sequence joins TRBV5-5 and TRBJ2-5, with a possible D match to TRBD1 (5 bases). Deletions cut 0 bases from V and 3 bases from J, with 9 bases between. The CDR3 is 14 amino acids. Germline loops: CDR1 SGHKS, CDR2 YYEKEE (reference sequence). In DNA form, the CDR3 reads TGTGCCAGCAGCTTGGGTATAGGGGAAGAGACCCAGTACTTC. Amino acids: CASSLGIGEETQYF. Variable domain in full (rest from reference TRBV5-5 and TRBJ2-5): DAGVTQSPTHLIKTRGQQVTLRCSPISGHKSVSWYQQVLGQGPQFIFQYYEKEERGRGNFPDRFSARQFPNYSSELNVNALLLGDSALYLCASSLGIGEETQYFGPGTRLLVL.

V is TRBV2 and J is TRBJ1-1; possibly TRBD1 for D (5 bases). Germline CDR1 and CDR2: SNHLY and FYNNEI. Trimming left V 4 bases short and J 4 bases short, with 10 bases between. The CDR3 is 13 residues long. CDR3: CASSGRGPTEAFF. The CDR3 DNA reads as TGTGCCAGCAGTGGTAGGGGTCCCACTGAAGCTTTCTTT. Full variable domain (outside the CDR3, taken from reference TRBV2 and TRBJ1-1): EPEVTQTPSHQVTQMGQEVILRCVPISNHLYFYWYRQILGQKVEFLVSFYNNEISEKSEIFDDQFSVERPDGSNFTLKIRSTKLEDSAMYFCASSGRGPTEAFFGQGTRLTVV.

The table lists this clone with a count of one. This rearrangement joins TRBV2 to TRBJ1-5; D unclear. Per the germline V gene, CDR1 is SNHLY and CDR2 is FYNNEI. CDR3 length: 13 amino acids. The V end lost 2 bases, the J end lost 2 bases, and 4 bases lay between the germline ends. The CDR3 loop reads CASSESGNQPQHF. The CDR3 DNA is TGTGCCAGCAGTGAAAGTGGCAATCAGCCCCAGCATTTT. Supplemented by reference TRBV2 and TRBJ1-5, the full variable domain reads EPEVTQTPSHQVTQMGQEVILRCVPISNHLYFYWYRQILGQKVEFLVSFYNNEISEKSEIFDDQFSVERPDGSNFTLKIRSTKLEDSAMYFCASSESGNQPQHFGDGTRLSIL.

This sequence joins TRBV3-1 (or the pseudogene TRBV3-2) and TRBJ1-2, with D possibly matching TRBD1 (5 bases). From germline, CDR1 is LGHDT and CDR2 YNNKEL (reference sequence). Deletions cut 5 bases from V and 3 bases from J, with 19 bases between. The CDR3 is 16 amino acids. CDR3 in amino acids: CASSARVRGSDYGYTF. The CDR3 nucleotides read TGTGCCAGCAGCGCAAGGGTAAGGGGCAGTGACTATGGCTACACCTTC.

This clone was observed once. The chain joins TRBV12-5 to TRBJ2-1; no reliable D call. This CDR3 has 14 amino acids. CDR1 is LGHNT and CDR2 is FRNRAP in the germline V gene. Trimming cost V 5 bases and J 2 bases, with 10 bases left between them. The CDR3 reads CASGPPGPYNEQFF. The DNA for the CDR3 is TGTGCTAGTGGTCCCCCCGGACCCTACAATGAGCAGTTCTTC.

The V call is TRBV30, the J call TRBJ1-5, with D possibly being TRBD1 (6 bases). Germline-derived CDR1 and CDR2 are GTSNPN and SVGIG (reference sequence). Trimming took off 4 bases at V and 7 bases at J, with 20 bases between the two ends. The length of the CDR3 is 15 residues. Here the CDR3 reads CAWTQQGWSHQPQHF. For the CDR3, the DNA is TGTGCCTGGACCCAACAGGGTTGGTCACACCAGCCCCAGCATTTT.

This clone was counted a single time. This chain connects TRBV28 to TRBJ2-7; D is perhaps TRBD2 (5 bases). V lost 3 bases and J 3 bases, leaving 12 bases between the germline ends. Germline V lookup: CDR1 MDHEN, CDR2 SYDVKM. The CDR3 has 14 amino acids. DNA for the CDR3: TGTGCCAGCAGTTTGGACTTGAATCGCTACGAGCAGTACTTC. Translation gives CASSLDLNRYEQYF.

This clone was counted a single time. The chain joins TRBV4-2 to TRBJ2-5; 10 bases are a match to TRBD2. The V gene end was trimmed by 7 bases and the J gene end by 6 bases; junction bases not matched to a gene: 11. Germline V gives CDR1 LGHNA, CDR2 YNFKEQ. This CDR3 comprises 15 residues. The chain's CDR3 is CASTLTGTSAQTQYF. The CDR3 DNA reads as TGTGCCAGCACCCTGACCGGGACTAGCGCACAGACCCAGTACTTC.

The chain combines TRBV7-8 with TRBJ2-7; D may be TRBD2 (5 bases). CDR3 size: 17 residues. Germline CDR1 and CDR2: SGHVS and FQNEAQ. V was shortened by 2 bases and J by 3 bases, with 20 bases between the two germline ends. CDR3 coding DNA: TGTGCCAGCAGCTTATCTTATAGGGCGGGTAGAGGCTACGAGCAGTACTTC. This translates into CASSLSYRAGRGYEQYF.

This chain links TRBV21-1 with TRBJ1-4. TRBV21-1 has pseudogene status. The length of the CDR3 is 18 residues. The CDR3 region is CASVLATGADLGYEKLFF. The CDR3, as DNA: TGTGCCAGCGTCCTTGCCACGGGGGCAGATTTAGGCTATGAAAAACTGTTTTTT.

The chain has TRBV10-2 and TRBJ2-4; perhaps TRBD1 as D (6 bases). V was cut by 9 bases and J by 7 bases, with 16 bases left in between. The CDR3 has 13 residues. Per germline, CDR1 WSHSY and CDR2 SAAADI. The CDR3 loop reads CASGEQGGNIQYF. DNA for the CDR3: TGCGCCAGTGGAGAACAGGGCGGGAACATTCAGTACTTC.

This chain joins TRBV11-2 and TRBJ2-3; D not certain. Trimming shortened V by 1 base and J by 3 bases, and 8 bases separated the two germline ends. Germline V gene lookup returns CDR1 SGHAT and CDR2 FQNNGV. The CDR3 is made up of 14 amino acids. CDR3: CASSLGSLTDTQYF. The DNA of the CDR3 is TGTGCCAGCAGCTTAGGGAGTTTGACAGATACGCAGTATTTT.

The V gene is TRBV28, the J gene TRBJ1-1; no clear D. The ends were cut back, 3 bases at V and 7 bases at J, with 12 bases in the middle. Germline V gene sequence: CDR1 MDHEN, CDR2 SYDVKM. The CDR3 runs to 13 residues. CDR3 nucleotide sequence: TGTGCCAGCAGTTTCACTTTGGAGAGTGAAGCTTTCTTT. This gives the protein CASSFTLESEAFF.

The J gene is TRBJ2-5, the V gene TRBV18, with 9 positions matching TRBD1. Germline V gene lookup returns CDR1 KGHSH and CDR2 LQKENI. This CDR3 comprises 14 residues. V trimming: 3 bases; J trimming: 4 bases; junction bases outside the gene matches: 3. CDR3 coding DNA: TGTGCCAGCTCACCGACAGGGGGGTCAGAGACCCAGTACTTC. Translating it yields CASSPTGGSETQYF.

This clone was seen only once. This chain uses TRBV5-1 with TRBJ1-3, with D unclear. Germline CDR1 is SGHRS and CDR2 is YFSETQ. V was shortened by 7 bases and J by 2 bases, with 13 bases between the two germline ends. The CDR3 has 14 amino acids. This CDR3 reads CASSSGGPGNTIYF. In DNA form, the CDR3 reads TGCGCCAGCTCCTCTGGCGGACCTGGAAACACCATATATTTT.

This clone was recorded once. The genes are TRBV5-8 and TRBJ2-7; 7 bases fit TRBD1. Trimming removed 4 bases from V and 1 base from J; junction bases left unmatched: 2. The germline CDR1 and CDR2 sequences are SGHTS and YDEGEE. The CDR3 totals 13 residues. This CDR3 reads CASSRTGSYEQYF. The CDR3 DNA reads TGTGCCAGCAGCAGGACAGGTTCCTACGAGCAGTACTTC.

The V call is TRBV4-2, the J call TRBJ2-3; the D is unclear. V lost 1 base, J lost 0 bases, and 8 bases lay in between. The CDR3 spans 15 residues. Looked up from germline, CDR1 is LGHNA and CDR2 is YNFKEQ. The chain's CDR3 is CASSQAAASTDTQYF. CDR3 DNA sequence: TGTGCCAGCAGCCAAGCAGCAGCGAGCACAGATACGCAGTATTTT.

The chain is built from TRBV2 and TRBJ1-6, with D hard to call. Germline V gene lookup returns CDR1 SNHLY and CDR2 FYNNEI. The V end was cut by 7 bases, the J end by 0 bases, with 13 bases between. The CDR3 extends over 16 amino acids. In nucleotides, the CDR3 is TGTGCCAGCACCCCGGACGGTAGCTCCTATAATTCACCCCTCCACTTT. The encoded protein is CASTPDGSSYNSPLHF. The full variable domain, with the rest looked up from reference TRBV2 and TRBJ1-6, is EPEVTQTPSHQVTQMGQEVILRCVPISNHLYFYWYRQILGQKVEFLVSFYNNEISEKSEIFDDQFSVERPDGSNFTLKIRSTKLEDSAMYFCASTPDGSSYNSPLHFGNGTRLTVT.

The J gene is TRBJ2-6, the V gene TRBV4-1, with 12 bases that match TRBD2. Germline V gene sequence: CDR1 MGHRA, CDR2 YSYEKL. CDR3 length equals 18 residues. Trimming removed 4 bases from V and 2 bases from J; junction bases left unmatched: 6. CDR3 amino acids: CASSPPSGGATGANVLTF. DNA for the CDR3: TGCGCCAGCAGCCCTCCTAGCGGGGGGGCCACTGGGGCCAACGTCCTGACTTTC.

This clone was counted between two and nine times. The chain carries TRBV6-1 and TRBJ2-3; D is ambiguous. V was pared by 1 base and J by 3 bases, with 8 bases between. The CDR3 consists of 14 residues. Germline CDR1 and CDR2: MNHNS and SASEGT. The CDR3 is CASSEDPTTDTQYF. The CDR3 bases are TGTGCCAGCAGTGAAGACCCAACGACAGATACGCAGTATTTT.

The chain has TRBV7-9 and TRBJ1-2; D call uncertain. Germline CDR1 is SEHNR and CDR2 is FQNEAQ (reference sequence). The CDR3 runs to 14 residues. Trimming left V 7 bases short and J 1 base short, with 13 bases between. CDR3 nucleotide sequence: TGTGCCAGCACCCGATCGGTGCTTAACTATGGCTACACCTTC. Encoded protein: CASTRSVLNYGYTF.